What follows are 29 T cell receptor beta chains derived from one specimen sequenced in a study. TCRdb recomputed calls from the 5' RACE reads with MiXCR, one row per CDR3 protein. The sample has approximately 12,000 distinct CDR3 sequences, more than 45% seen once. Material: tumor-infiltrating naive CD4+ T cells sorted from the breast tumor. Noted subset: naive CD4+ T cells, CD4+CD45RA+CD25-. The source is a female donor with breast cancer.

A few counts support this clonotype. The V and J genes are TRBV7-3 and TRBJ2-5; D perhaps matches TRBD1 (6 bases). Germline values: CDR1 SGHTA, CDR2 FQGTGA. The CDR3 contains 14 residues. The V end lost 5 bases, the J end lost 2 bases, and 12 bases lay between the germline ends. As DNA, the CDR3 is TGTGCCAGCAGCGAGAGTAGGGGGCAAGAGACCCAGTACTTC. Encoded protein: CASSESRGQETQYF.

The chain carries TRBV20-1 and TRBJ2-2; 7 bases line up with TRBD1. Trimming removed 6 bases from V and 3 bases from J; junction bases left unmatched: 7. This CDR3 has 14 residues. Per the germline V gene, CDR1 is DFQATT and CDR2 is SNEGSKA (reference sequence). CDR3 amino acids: CSAPTGSDTGELFF. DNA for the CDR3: TGCAGTGCCCCGACAGGGTCGGACACCGGGGAGCTGTTTTTT.

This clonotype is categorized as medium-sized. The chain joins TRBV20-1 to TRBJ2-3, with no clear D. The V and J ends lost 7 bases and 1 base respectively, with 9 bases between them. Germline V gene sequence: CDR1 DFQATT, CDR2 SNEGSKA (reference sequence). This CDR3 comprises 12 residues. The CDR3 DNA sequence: TGCAGTGTTACCGCTGGCACAGATACGCAGTATTTT. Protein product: CSVTAGTDTQYF.

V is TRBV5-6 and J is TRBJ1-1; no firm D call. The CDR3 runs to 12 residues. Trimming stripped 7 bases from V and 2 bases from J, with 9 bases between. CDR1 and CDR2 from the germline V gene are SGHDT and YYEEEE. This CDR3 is CASEGRNTEAFF. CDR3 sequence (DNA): TGTGCCAGCGAGGGCAGAAACACTGAAGCTTTCTTT.

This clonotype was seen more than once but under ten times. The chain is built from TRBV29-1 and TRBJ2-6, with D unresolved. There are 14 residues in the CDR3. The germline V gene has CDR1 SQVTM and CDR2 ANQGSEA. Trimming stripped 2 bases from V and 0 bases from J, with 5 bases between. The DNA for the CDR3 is TGCAGCGTTGAAACAGACTCTGGGGCCAACGTCCTGACTTTC. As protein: CSVETDSGANVLTF.

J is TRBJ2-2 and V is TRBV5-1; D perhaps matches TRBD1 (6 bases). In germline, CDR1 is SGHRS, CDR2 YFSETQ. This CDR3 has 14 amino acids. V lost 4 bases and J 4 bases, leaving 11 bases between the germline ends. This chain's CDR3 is CASSPDSPTGELFF. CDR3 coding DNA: TGCGCCAGCAGCCCGGACAGCCCCACCGGGGAGCTGTTTTTT.

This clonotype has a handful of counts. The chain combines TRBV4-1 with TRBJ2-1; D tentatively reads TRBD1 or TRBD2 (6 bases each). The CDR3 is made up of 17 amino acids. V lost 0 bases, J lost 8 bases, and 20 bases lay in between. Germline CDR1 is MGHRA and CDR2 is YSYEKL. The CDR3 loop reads CASSQDIWGAQEDEQFF. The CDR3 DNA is TGCGCCAGCAGCCAAGATATATGGGGGGCGCAGGAGGATGAGCAGTTCTTC.

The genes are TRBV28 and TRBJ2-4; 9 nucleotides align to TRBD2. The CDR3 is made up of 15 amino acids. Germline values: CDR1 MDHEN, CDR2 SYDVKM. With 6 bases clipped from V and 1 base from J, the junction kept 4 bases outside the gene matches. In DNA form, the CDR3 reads TGTGCCAGCAGCCGTAGCGGGAGTGCCAAAAACATTCAGTACTTC. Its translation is CASSRSGSAKNIQYF. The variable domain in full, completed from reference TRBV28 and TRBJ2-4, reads DVKVTQSSRYLVKRTGEKVFLECVQDMDHENMFWYRQDPGLGLRLIYFSYDVKMKEKGDIPEGYSVSREKKERFSLILESASTNQTSMYLCASSRSGSAKNIQYFGAGTRLSVL.

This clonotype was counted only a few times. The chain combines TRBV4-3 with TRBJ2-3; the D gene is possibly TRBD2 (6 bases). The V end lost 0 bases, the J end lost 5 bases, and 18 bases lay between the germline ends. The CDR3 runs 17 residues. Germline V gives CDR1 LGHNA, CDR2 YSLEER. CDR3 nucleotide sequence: TGCGCCAGCAGCCAAGATGTTACGGGAGTACGTCTAGATACGCAGTATTTT. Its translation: CASSQDVTGVRLDTQYF.

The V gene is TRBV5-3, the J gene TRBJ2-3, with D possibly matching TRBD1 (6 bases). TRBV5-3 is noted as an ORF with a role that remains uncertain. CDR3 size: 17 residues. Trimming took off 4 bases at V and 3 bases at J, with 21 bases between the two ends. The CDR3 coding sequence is TGTGCCAGAAGCACGGAGACAGGTTGGTTTTGGACAGATACGCAGTATTTT. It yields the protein CARSTETGWFWTDTQYF.

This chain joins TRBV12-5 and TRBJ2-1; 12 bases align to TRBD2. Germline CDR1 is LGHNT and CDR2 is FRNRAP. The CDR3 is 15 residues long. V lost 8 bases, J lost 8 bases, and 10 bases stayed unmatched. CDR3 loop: CASTTSGGLLDEQFF. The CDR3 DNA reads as TGTGCTAGTACCACTAGCGGGGGGCTTCTGGATGAGCAGTTCTTC.

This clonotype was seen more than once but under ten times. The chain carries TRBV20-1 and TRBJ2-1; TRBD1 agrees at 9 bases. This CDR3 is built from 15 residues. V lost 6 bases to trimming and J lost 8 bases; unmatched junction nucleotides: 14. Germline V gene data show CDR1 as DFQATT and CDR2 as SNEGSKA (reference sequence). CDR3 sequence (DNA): TGCAGTGCCAGCGGTGCGGGACAGGGCTCCGATGAGCAGTTCTTC. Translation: CSASGAGQGSDEQFF.

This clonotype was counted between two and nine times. Written as DNA, the CDR3 is TGTGCCAGCAGCTTCAGGCGGCCGCCCCAGCATTTT. Translated, it gives CASSFRRPPQHF. The J gene is TRBJ1-5, the V gene TRBV12-3 or TRBV12-4; D not resolved. Trimming shortened V by 6 bases and J by 9 bases, and 12 bases separated the two germline ends. CDR3 length equals 12 residues.

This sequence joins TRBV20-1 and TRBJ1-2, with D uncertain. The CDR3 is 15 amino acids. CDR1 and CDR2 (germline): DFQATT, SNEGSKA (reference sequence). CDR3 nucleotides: TGCAGCGCAAATACCAGGTGGAGACCTAACTATGGCTACACCTTC. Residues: CSANTRWRPNYGYTF.

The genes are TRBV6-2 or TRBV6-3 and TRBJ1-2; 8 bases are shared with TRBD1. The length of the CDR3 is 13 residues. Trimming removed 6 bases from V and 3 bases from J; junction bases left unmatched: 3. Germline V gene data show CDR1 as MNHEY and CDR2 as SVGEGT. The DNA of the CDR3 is TGTGCCAGCAGGGAGACAGGGGACTATGGCTACACCTTC. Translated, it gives CASRETGDYGYTF.

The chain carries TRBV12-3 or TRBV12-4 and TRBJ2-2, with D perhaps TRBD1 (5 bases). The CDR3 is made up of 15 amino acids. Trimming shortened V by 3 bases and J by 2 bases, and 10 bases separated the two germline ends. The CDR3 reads CASSFAGINTGELFF. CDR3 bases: TGTGCCAGCAGTTTTGCAGGGATTAACACCGGGGAGCTGTTTTTT.

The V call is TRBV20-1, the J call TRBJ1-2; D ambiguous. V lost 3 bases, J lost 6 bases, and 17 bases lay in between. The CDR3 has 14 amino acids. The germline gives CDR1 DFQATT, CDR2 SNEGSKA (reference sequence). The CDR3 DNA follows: TGCAGTGCTAGGGGGTTGGGTCAGATCGATGGCTACACCTTC. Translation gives CSARGLGQIDGYTF.

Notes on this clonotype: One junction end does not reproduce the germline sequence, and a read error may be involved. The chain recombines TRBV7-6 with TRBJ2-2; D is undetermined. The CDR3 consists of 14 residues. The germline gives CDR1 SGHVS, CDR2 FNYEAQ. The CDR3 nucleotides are TGTGCTAGCAGCCCAGACGCCACCCCCGGGGAGCTGTTTTTT. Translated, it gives CASSPDATPGELFF.

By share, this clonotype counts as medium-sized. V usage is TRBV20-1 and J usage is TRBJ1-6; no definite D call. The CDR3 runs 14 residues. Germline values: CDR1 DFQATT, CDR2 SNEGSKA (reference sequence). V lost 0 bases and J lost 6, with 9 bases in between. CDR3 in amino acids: CSARDPQSNSPLHF. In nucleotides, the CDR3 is TGCAGTGCTAGAGATCCCCAGAGTAATTCACCCCTCCACTTT.

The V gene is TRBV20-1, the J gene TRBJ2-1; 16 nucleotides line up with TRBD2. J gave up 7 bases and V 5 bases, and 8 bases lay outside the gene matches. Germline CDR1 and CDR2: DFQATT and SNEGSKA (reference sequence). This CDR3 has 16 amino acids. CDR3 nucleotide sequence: TGCAGTGCTGGGGGACTAGCGGGAGGGCCCTCGAATGAGCAGTTCTTC. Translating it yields CSAGGLAGGPSNEQFF.

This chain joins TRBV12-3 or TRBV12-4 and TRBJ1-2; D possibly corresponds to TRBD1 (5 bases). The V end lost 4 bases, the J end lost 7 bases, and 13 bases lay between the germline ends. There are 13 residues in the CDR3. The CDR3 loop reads CASSWAGGRGYTF. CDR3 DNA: TGTGCCAGCAGTTGGGCGGGGGGACGTGGCTACACCTTC.

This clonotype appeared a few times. CDR3 DNA sequence: TGCAGTGCTAGCATACTAGCCGGGGAGACCCAGTACTTC. Translating it yields CSASILAGETQYF. V is TRBV20-1 and J is TRBJ2-5; possibly TRBD2 for D (6 bases). V lost 3 bases and J 5 bases, leaving 13 bases between the germline ends. This CDR3 region has 13 residues. Germline CDR1 and CDR2: DFQATT and SNEGSKA (reference sequence).

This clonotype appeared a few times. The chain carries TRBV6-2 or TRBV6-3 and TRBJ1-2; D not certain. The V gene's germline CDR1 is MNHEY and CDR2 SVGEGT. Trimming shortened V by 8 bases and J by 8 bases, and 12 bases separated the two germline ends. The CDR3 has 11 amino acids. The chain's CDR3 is CASWQTIGYTF. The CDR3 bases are TGTGCCAGCTGGCAGACTATAGGCTACACCTTC.

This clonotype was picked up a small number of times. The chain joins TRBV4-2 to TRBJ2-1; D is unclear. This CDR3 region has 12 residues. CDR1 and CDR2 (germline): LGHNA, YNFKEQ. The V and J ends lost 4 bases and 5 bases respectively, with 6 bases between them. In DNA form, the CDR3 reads TGTGCCAGCAGCCTCCACCACAATGAGCAGTTCTTC. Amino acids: CASSLHHNEQFF.

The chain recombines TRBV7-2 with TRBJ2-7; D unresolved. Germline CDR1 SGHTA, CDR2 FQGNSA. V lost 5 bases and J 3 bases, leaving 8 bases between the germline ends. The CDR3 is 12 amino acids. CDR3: CASSPRYYEQYV. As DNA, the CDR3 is TGTGCCAGCAGCCCTAGGTACTACGAGCAGTACGTC.

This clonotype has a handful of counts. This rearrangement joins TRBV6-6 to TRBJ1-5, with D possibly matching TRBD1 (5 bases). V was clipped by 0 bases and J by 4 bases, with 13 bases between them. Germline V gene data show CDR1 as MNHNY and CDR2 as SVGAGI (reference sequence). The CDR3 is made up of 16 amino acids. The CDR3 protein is CASSYSTSGVNQPQHF. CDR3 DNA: TGTGCCAGCAGTTACTCGACGTCGGGGGTAAATCAGCCCCAGCATTTT.

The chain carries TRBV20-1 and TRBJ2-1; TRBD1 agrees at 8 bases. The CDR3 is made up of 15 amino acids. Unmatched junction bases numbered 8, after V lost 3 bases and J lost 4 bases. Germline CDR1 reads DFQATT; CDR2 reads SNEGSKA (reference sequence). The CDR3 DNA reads TGCAGTGCTAGTTCCGACAGGGGCACGTACAATGAGCAGTTCTTC. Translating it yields CSASSDRGTYNEQFF.

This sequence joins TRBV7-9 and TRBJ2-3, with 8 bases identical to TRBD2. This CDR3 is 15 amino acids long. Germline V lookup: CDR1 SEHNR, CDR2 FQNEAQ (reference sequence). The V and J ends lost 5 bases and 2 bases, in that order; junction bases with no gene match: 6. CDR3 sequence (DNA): TGTGCCAGCAGCCCTGGACTAGCCAACACAGATACGCAGTATTTT. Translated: CASSPGLANTDTQYF.

The DNA for the CDR3 is TGTGCCAGCAGCGTAGCGGCCGAGGATGAGCAGTTCTTC. Its protein product is CASSVAAEDEQFF. The chain couples TRBV9 to TRBJ2-1, with D hard to call. In germline, CDR1 is SGDLS, CDR2 YYNGEE. The CDR3 has 13 amino acids. Trimming stripped 0 bases from V and 8 bases from J, with 9 bases between.